What follows are 16 T cell receptor beta chains derived from one specimen sequenced in a study of blood T cell repertoires in COVID-19. The protocol was immunoSEQ multiplex PCR, while the TCRdb copy is restricted to in-frame clones and leaves out a portion. In the table there are roughly 76,000 clones, around nine tenths of which are singletons. Source material: peripheral blood. These receptors were collected from a man aged 25-45 years with acute or convalescent COVID-19.

The rearrangement links TRBV19 to TRBJ1-6; 8 nucleotides agree with TRBD1. Germline CDR1 reads LNHDA; CDR2 reads SQIVND (reference sequence). The CDR3 has 15 residues. The V gene end was trimmed by 5 bases and the J gene end by 6 bases; junction bases not matched to a gene: 6. CDR3 residues: CASSVRQGINSPLHF. In DNA, the CDR3 is TGTGCCAGTAGTGTCCGACAGGGGATTAATTCACCCCTCCACTTT. The entire variable domain, with the rest obtained from reference TRBV19 and TRBJ1-6, is as follows: DGGITQSPKYLFRKEGQNVTLSCEQNLNHDAMYWYRQDPGQGLRLIYYSQIVNDFQKGDIAEGYSVSREKKESFPLTVTSAQKNPTAFYLCASSVRQGINSPLHFGNGTRLTVT.

V and J are TRBV4-3 and TRBJ1-6; TRBD1 aligns across 7 bases. CDR3 length: 16 residues. Germline trimming cut 1 base from V and 7 bases from J; bases unmatched to any gene: 7. CDR1 LGHNA and CDR2 YSLEER come from the germline V gene. Here the CDR3 reads CASSQVIGTENSPLHF. The DNA of the CDR3 is TGCGCCAGCAGCCAAGTTATTGGGACAGAGAATTCACCCCTCCACTTT.

The genes are TRBV5-1 and TRBJ1-6, with 7 bases lining up with TRBD1. The junction had 4 bases not matched to a gene; V was cut back by 5 bases and J by 8 bases. Germline assignment: CDR1 SGHRS and CDR2 YFSETQ. The CDR3 contains 13 residues. The CDR3 is CASRPTGDSPLHF. The CDR3 DNA follows: TGCGCCAGCAGGCCCACAGGGGATTCACCCCTCCACTTT. The variable domain in full, with the rest retrieved from reference TRBV5-1 and TRBJ1-6, is KAGVTQTPRYLIKTRGQQVTLSCSPISGHRSVSWYQQTPGQGLQFLFEYFSETQRNKGNFPGRFSGRQFSNSRSEMNVSTLELGDSALYLCASRPTGDSPLHFGNGTRLTVT.

The chain links TRBV2 to TRBJ2-3; weak D call: TRBD2 (5 bases). Trimming removed 4 bases at V and 3 bases at J, with 14 bases between. The length of the CDR3 is 15 residues. Germline loops: CDR1 SNHLY, CDR2 FYNNEI. In nucleotides, the CDR3 is TGTGCCAGCAGTGTCGGCCAGCTAGCAACAGATACGCAGTATTTT. This encodes CASSVGQLATDTQYF.

This clone has only a few counts. The chain combines TRBV30 with TRBJ2-1; 14 bases align to TRBD2. The germline CDR1 and CDR2 sequences are GTSNPN and SVGIG (reference sequence). Trimming took 0 bases from V and 12 from J; bases not matched to a gene: 7. The CDR3 totals 15 residues. CDR3 bases: TGTGCCTGGAGTGTGGGGACTAGCGGGAGTACGGGGCAGTTCTTC. Its translation: CAWSVGTSGSTGQFF.

The chain carries TRBV18 and TRBJ2-2; TRBD1 agrees at 8 bases. V lost 7 bases, J lost 4 bases, and 8 bases stayed unmatched. From germline, CDR1 is KGHSH and CDR2 LQKENI. This CDR3 region has 15 residues. CDR3 in amino acids: CASLMQGAPTGELFF. Written as DNA, the CDR3 is TGTGCCAGCTTGATGCAGGGGGCTCCCACCGGGGAGCTGTTTTTT.

This clone was counted only a few times. The chain has TRBV7-9 and TRBJ1-1; TRBD1 might be the D (5 bases). V lost 1 base and J 11 bases, leaving 23 bases between the germline ends. The germline CDR1 and CDR2 sequences are SEHNR and FQNEAQ (reference sequence). The CDR3 extends over 16 amino acids. CDR3 sequence: CASSLGGGSKSTKAFF. In DNA, the CDR3 is TGTGCCAGCAGCTTAGGCGGGGGGTCGAAGAGCACGAAGGCTTTCTTT.

J is TRBJ1-1 and V is TRBV6-2 or TRBV6-3, with D unclear. In germline, CDR1 is MNHEY, CDR2 SVGEGT. With 2 bases removed from V and 10 bases from J, the gap between germline ends came to 8 bases. The CDR3 has 11 amino acids. The CDR3 protein is CASSYDGVAFF. The CDR3 coding sequence is TGTGCCAGCAGTTACGACGGAGTAGCTTTCTTT.

The rearrangement links TRBV11-2 to TRBJ1-1; 8 nucleotides match TRBD1. The CDR3 loop spans 13 amino acids. J lost 4 bases, V lost 7 bases, and 5 bases had no gene match. Germline-derived CDR1 and CDR2 are SGHAT and FQNNGV. CDR3 in DNA: TGTGCCAGCAACCAGGGGGCAGGCACTGAAGCTTTCTTT. This codes for CASNQGAGTEAFF. Full variable domain (rest looked up from reference TRBV11-2 and TRBJ1-1): EAGVAQSPRYKIIEKRQSVAFWCNPISGHATLYWYQQILGQGPKLLIQFQNNGVVDDSQLPKDRFSAERLKGVDSTLKIQPAKLEDSAVYLCASNQGAGTEAFFGQGTRLTVV.

V gene TRBV6-6 combines with J gene TRBJ1-1; tentative D call: TRBD1 (5 bases). V lost 6 bases and J 1 base, leaving 21 bases between the germline ends. In germline, CDR1 is MNHNY, CDR2 SVGAGI (reference sequence). This CDR3 spans 17 amino acids. This chain's CDR3 is CASSRLQLGEANTEAFF. The CDR3 bases are TGTGCCAGCAGCCGACTCCAATTAGGGGAGGCGAACACTGAAGCTTTCTTT.

The chain couples TRBV7-7 to TRBJ2-2; no firm D call. CDR3 length: 13 amino acids. The germline gives CDR1 SSHAT, CDR2 FNYEAQ (reference sequence). V was cut by 5 bases and J by 2 bases, with 6 bases left in between. CDR3 nucleotides: TGTGCCAGCAGCCGACAAAACACCGGGGAGCTGTTTTTT. Encoded protein: CASSRQNTGELFF.

The V gene is TRBV14, the J gene TRBJ2-7, with 9 bases fitting TRBD2. The CDR3 consists of 19 residues. J lost 4 bases, V lost 4 bases, and 20 bases had no gene match. CDR1 and CDR2 (germline): SGHDN, FVKESK. The DNA for the CDR3 is TGTGCCAGCAGCCGCCGACACCCTGGTAGCGGGAGCGTAAAGTACGAGCAGTACTTC. Translated, it gives CASSRRHPGSGSVKYEQYF.

The chain uses TRBV28 and TRBJ1-2, with no clear D. The V end lost 3 bases, the J end lost 7 bases, and 12 bases lay between the germline ends. The CDR3 sequence is 13 residues long. Germline V gene data show CDR1 as MDHEN and CDR2 as SYDVKM. The CDR3 DNA reads as TGTGCCAGCAGTTTGGCAGTGTTTCGTGGCTACACCTTC. Its protein product is CASSLAVFRGYTF.

The V and J genes are TRBV28 and TRBJ2-3, with D perhaps TRBD2 (5 bases). CDR3 length: 16 residues. V lost 2 bases and J 4 bases, leaving 16 bases between the germline ends. Germline CDR1 MDHEN, CDR2 SYDVKM. The CDR3 DNA follows: TGTGCCAGCAGTTTAATCCGGGTCCTTAGCGCAGATACGCAGTATTTT. Amino acids: CASSLIRVLSADTQYF. Complete variable domain (other parts from reference TRBV28 and TRBJ2-3): DVKVTQSSRYLVKRTGEKVFLECVQDMDHENMFWYRQDPGLGLRLIYFSYDVKMKEKGDIPEGYSVSREKKERFSLILESASTNQTSMYLCASSLIRVLSADTQYFGPGTRLTVL.

This rearrangement joins TRBV6-4 to TRBJ2-3; D call uncertain. Per germline, CDR1 MRHNA and CDR2 SNTAGT. The length of the CDR3 is 14 residues. V was pared by 4 bases and J by 0 bases, with 8 bases between. CDR3 protein: CASSVAASTDTQYF. In nucleotides, the CDR3 is TGTGCCAGCAGTGTCGCGGCTAGCACAGATACGCAGTATTTT.

This chain connects TRBV20-1 to TRBJ2-3, with D possibly TRBD2 on 6 matching bases. V lost 6 bases and J lost 10, with 14 bases in between. The V gene's germline CDR1 is DFQATT and CDR2 SNEGSKA (reference sequence). The CDR3 length is 11 residues. CDR3 in amino acids: CSATGVHAQYF. CDR3 nucleotides: TGCAGTGCAACGGGAGTTCATGCGCAGTATTTT.